These T cell receptor beta chains were read from a single sample in a study of T cells after posttransplantation cyclophosphamide. Profiled with immunoSEQ multiplex PCR; TCRdb holds only in-frame clones, not every one. Of about 47,000 clones in the sample, around 91% were seen once. Sequenced material: PBMCs. Every receptor here comes from a woman aged 45-65 years in good health and a related stem cell transplant donor. Both conserved end residues are part of each CDR3. The D gene is left open where the match is weak. Expanded clones get a size class; other rows say once, few or many, or leave the size out.

TRBD1	TRBJ2-2	TRBV6-1	.	TGTGCCAGCAGTGAGGGACAGTGGGGTTACACCGGGGAGCTGTTTTTT	CASSEGQWGYTGELFF
.	TRBJ1-1	TRBV11-2	.	TGTGCCAGCAGCTCACAGCTCATGAACACTGAAGCTTTCTTT	CASSSQLMNTEAFF
TRBD1	TRBJ1-2	TRBV18	.	TGTGCCAGCTCACCGGGACAGGGGGCGCATGATGGCTACACCTTC	CASSPGQGAHDGYTF
TRBD1	TRBJ2-3	TRBV2	.	TGTGCCAGCAGGACAGGGCAGGGCTCAGATACGCAGTATTTT	CASRTGQGSDTQYF
.	TRBJ2-1	TRBV19	.	TGTGCCAGTAGTATTGCCAGGATGGGCAATGAGCAGTTCTTC	CASSIARMGNEQFF
.	TRBJ2-5	TRBV19	.	TGTGCCAGTACTGCCCGGAGCGGGTCCTTCAGGACCCAGTACTTC	CASTARSGSFRTQYF
.	TRBJ1-1	TRBV29-1	once	TGCAGCGTTGACCTGACAGGCCTGAACACTGAAGCTTTCTTT	CSVDLTGLNTEAFF
.	TRBJ2-7	TRBV5-1	.	TGCGCCAGCAGCCAAGACGGGTACGAGCAGTACTTC	CASSQDGYEQYF
TRBD1	TRBJ1-4	TRBV30	once	TGTGCCTGGGACAGGGGGACGGTGGGCGAAAAACTGTTTTTT	CAWDRGTVGEKLFF
TRBD1	TRBJ1-5	TRBV27	.	TGTGCCAGCAGTAGCGGACAGGGGGTCAATCAGCCCCAGCATTTT	CASSSGQGVNQPQHF
TRBD1	TRBJ1-5	TRBV19	.	TGTGCCAGTAGTACGGACAGGGATAGCAATCAGCCCCAGCATTTT	CASSTDRDSNQPQHF
TRBD2	TRBJ2-3	TRBV5-1	.	TGCGCCAGCAGCTTAGGCGGGGGTGACACAGATACGCAGTATTTT	CASSLGGGDTDTQYF
.	TRBJ2-7	TRBV21-1	.	TGTGCCAGCAGCAAAGTACAGGGGCAGGGGAACTACGAGCAGTACTTC	CASSKVQGQGNYEQYF
TRBD1	TRBJ2-7	TRBV6-1	.	TGTGCCAGCAGTGAAGCGACCCCGGGGACAGGGTACTACGAGCAGTACTTC	CASSEATPGTGYYEQYF
TRBD1	TRBJ2-3	TRBV6-1	once	TGTGCCAGCAGTGGGACAGGGGAGAGGAGGACAGATACGCAGTATTTT	CASSGTGERRTDTQYF
.	TRBJ1-1	TRBV5-6	.	TGTGCCAGCAGCTTTAGTACCCTCCTCCTGAACACTGAAGCTTTCTTT	CASSFSTLLLNTEAFF
.	TRBJ2-7	TRBV9	.	TGTGCCAGCAGCGTCTCAGGAGTAGTGACAGACGAGCAGTACTTC	CASSVSGVVTDEQYF
TRBD2	TRBJ2-7	TRBV19	.	TGTGCCAGTAGTACTAGCGGGAGCTCCTACGAGCAGTACTTC	CASSTSGSSYEQYF
TRBD1	TRBJ1-2	TRBV5-1	.	TGCGCCAGCAGCTTGACAGGGGCTGCTAACTATGGCTACACCTTC	CASSLTGAANYGYTF
.	TRBJ1-2	TRBV21-1	.	TGTGCCAGCAGCACATCAAGACAGGGGCCGCACTATGGCTACACCTTC	CASSTSRQGPHYGYTF
.	TRBJ2-2	TRBV18	.	TGTGCCAGCTCACCAAGACTAGTTCGGACCGGGGAGCTGTTTTTT	CASSPRLVRTGELFF
TRBD1	TRBJ1-5	TRBV6-1	.	TGTGCCAGCAGCCTCCGGGACAGCATCAATCAGCCCCAGCATTTT	CASSLRDSINQPQHF
.	TRBJ2-5	TRBV19	.	TGTGCCAGTAGTATAGAGGCAAGCGGACAAGAGACCCAGTACTTC	CASSIEASGQETQYF